Below, 29 T cell receptor beta chains from the same sample are listed, as sequenced in a study of blood T cell repertoires in COVID-19. The assay was immunoSEQ multiplex PCR, and TCRdb's table has in-frame clones only and misses some. Counted here are around 250,000 clones, roughly 89% occurring once; the ten biggest clones make up roughly 5%. The sequenced sample was peripheral blood. These TCRs come from a woman between 35 and 50 years old who had recovered from COVID-19.

The chain links TRBV18 to TRBJ2-2, with 14 nucleotides matching TRBD2. This CDR3 comprises 19 residues. V lost 3 bases, J lost 0 bases, and 6 bases stayed unmatched. In germline, CDR1 is KGHSH, CDR2 LQKENI. The DNA of the CDR3 is TGTGCCAGCTCACCGTGGGGACTAGCGGGAGTTTCGAACACCGGGGAGCTGTTTTTT. Its translation is CASSPWGLAGVSNTGELFF.

The V and J genes are TRBV28 and TRBJ2-7, with 9 bases lining up with TRBD1. CDR3 size: 15 residues. Trimming took 7 bases from V and 2 from J; bases not matched to a gene: 9. Germline V CDR1 and CDR2: MDHEN, SYDVKM. CDR3 in amino acids: CASTPGQGSPYEQYV. CDR3 nucleotide sequence: TGTGCCAGCACCCCCGGACAGGGGTCCCCCTACGAGCAGTACGTC.

The chain couples TRBV19 to TRBJ1-5, with TRBD1 matching over 10 bases. The CDR3 is 15 amino acids. Germline values: CDR1 LNHDA, CDR2 SQIVND (reference sequence). Trimming at V came to 10 bases and at J to 0 bases, leaving 6 bases not matched to a gene. DNA for the CDR3: TGTGCCACCAGGGACAGGGGATATAGCAATCAGCCCCAGCATTTT. Amino acid sequence: CATRDRGYSNQPQHF. The whole variable domain, filled in from reference TRBV19 and TRBJ1-5, reads DGGITQSPKYLFRKEGQNVTLSCEQNLNHDAMYWYRQDPGQGLRLIYYSQIVNDFQKGDIAEGYSVSREKKESFPLTVTSAQKNPTAFYLCATRDRGYSNQPQHFGDGTRLSIL.

The chain joins TRBV3-1 (or the pseudogene TRBV3-2) to TRBJ1-3; weak D call: TRBD1 (5 bases). This CDR3 is built from 13 residues. In germline, CDR1 is LGHDT, CDR2 YNNKEL (reference sequence). Trimming removed 4 bases from V and 4 bases from J, with 8 bases in between. CDR3: CASSREGGNTIYF. In nucleotides, the CDR3 is TGTGCCAGCAGCCGGGAGGGGGGAAACACCATATATTTT.

This sequence joins TRBV28 and TRBJ2-7; TRBD1 aligns across 8 bases. The CDR3 totals 14 residues. Germline assignment: CDR1 MDHEN and CDR2 SYDVKM. With V trimmed by 2 bases and J by 5 bases, 5 bases remained unmatched. CDR3 nucleotide sequence: TGTGCCAGCAGTTTAAGGACAGGGAGCCACGAGCAGTACTTC. Protein sequence: CASSLRTGSHEQYF.

The chain links TRBV6-2 or TRBV6-3 to TRBJ2-1; TRBD2 agrees at 8 bases. The CDR3 covers 18 residues. Germline V CDR1 and CDR2: MNHEY, SVGEGT. V was pared by 6 bases and J by 3 bases, with 16 bases of the junction left unmatched. CDR3 nucleotides: TGTGCCAGCAGCGGGTTGAACCCCGGGACTAGTGTCTACAATGAGCAGTTCTTC. It is translated as CASSGLNPGTSVYNEQFF.

The chain is built from TRBV5-4 and TRBJ2-2; D unresolved. Trimming took off 7 bases at V and 4 bases at J, with 17 bases between the two ends. Looked up from germline, CDR1 is SGHNT and CDR2 is YYREEE (reference sequence). The CDR3 spans 15 residues. CDR3 region: CASRGPPSGTGELFF. The DNA of the CDR3 is TGTGCCAGCCGAGGCCCTCCCTCGGGCACCGGGGAGCTGTTTTTT.

The rearrangement uses TRBV19 and TRBJ2-3; no reliable D call. The CDR3 is 11 amino acids. Germline values: CDR1 LNHDA, CDR2 SQIVND (reference sequence). V gave up 8 bases and J gave up 2 bases, with 5 bases separating them. The CDR3 DNA reads TGTGCCAGTGCGAACACAGATACGCAGTATTTT. Translating gives CASANTDTQYF.

The sample holds one count of this clone. DNA for the CDR3: TGCAGTGCTAGTCGGGGGAGCCTGAACACTGAAGCTTTCTTT. It codes for CSASRGSLNTEAFF. This chain links TRBV20-1 with TRBJ1-1; D is possibly TRBD1 (5 bases). Germline CDR1 DFQATT, CDR2 SNEGSKA (reference sequence). Deletions cut 3 bases from V and 0 bases from J, with 11 bases between. This CDR3 is built from 14 residues.

The rearrangement joins TRBV7-9 to TRBJ2-5; D remains ambiguous. The V end lost 1 base, the J end lost 4 bases, and 13 bases lay between the germline ends. This CDR3 is 15 amino acids long. CDR1 and CDR2 (germline): SEHNR, FQNEAQ (reference sequence). The CDR3 reads CASSLVNRVRETQYF. CDR3 sequence (DNA): TGTGCCAGCAGCTTAGTGAACAGAGTACGAGAGACCCAGTACTTC. Full variable domain (outside the CDR3, taken from reference TRBV7-9 and TRBJ2-5): DTGVSQNPRHKITKRGQNVTFRCDPISEHNRLYWYRQTLGQGPEFLTYFQNEAQLEKSRLLSDRFSAERPKGSFSTLEIQRTEQGDSAMYLCASSLVNRVRETQYFGPGTRLLVL.

V gene TRBV11-3 combines with J gene TRBJ1-5; D unclear. V was pared by 5 bases and J by 7 bases, with 12 bases between. Per germline, CDR1 SGHNT and CDR2 YENEEA. This CDR3 is 13 amino acids long. This CDR3 reads CASSPRSGQPQHF. The CDR3 DNA reads as TGTGCCAGCAGCCCCCGGTCGGGGCAGCCCCAGCATTTT.

The V gene is TRBV5-1, the J gene TRBJ2-2; tentative D call: TRBD1 (6 bases). Trimming cost V 7 bases and J 1 base, with 17 bases left between them. From germline, CDR1 is SGHRS and CDR2 YFSETQ. The CDR3 covers 16 residues. CDR3 amino acids: CASHRGSGQNTGELFF. For the CDR3, the DNA is TGCGCCAGCCATAGGGGTTCGGGACAGAACACCGGGGAGCTGTTTTTT.

This clone was counted once. This rearrangement joins TRBV19 to TRBJ1-4, with 7 positions matching TRBD1. Germline assignment: CDR1 LNHDA and CDR2 SQIVND (reference sequence). J was trimmed by 7 bases and V by 6 bases; bases with no gene match: 5. This CDR3 is built from 13 residues. The CDR3 is CASSEGAVEKLFF. The CDR3 region has the DNA TGTGCCAGTAGCGAGGGGGCGGTTGAAAAACTGTTTTTT. Looking up the rest from reference TRBV19 and TRBJ1-4 gives the full variable domain: DGGITQSPKYLFRKEGQNVTLSCEQNLNHDAMYWYRQDPGQGLRLIYYSQIVNDFQKGDIAEGYSVSREKKESFPLTVTSAQKNPTAFYLCASSEGAVEKLFFGSGTQLSVL.

This sequence joins TRBV7-3 and TRBJ2-3; 9 nucleotides align to TRBD2. This CDR3 comprises 15 residues. With 3 bases clipped from V and 1 base from J, the junction kept 2 bases outside the gene matches. Germline assignment: CDR1 SGHTA and CDR2 FQGTGA. The DNA for the CDR3 is TGTGCCAGCAGCTTCGGCGGGGGGGGCACAGATACGCAGTATTTT. It translates to CASSFGGGGTDTQYF.

The gene calls are TRBV6-5 and TRBJ2-2; 11 nucleotides align to TRBD1. After removal of 4 bases from V and 3 bases from J, the junction contained 4 bases not matched to a gene. The germline gives CDR1 MNHEY, CDR2 SVGAGI. The CDR3 covers 16 residues. CDR3 in amino acids: CASSSPGQGDTGELFF. The DNA of the CDR3 is TGTGCCAGCAGTTCCCCGGGACAGGGGGACACCGGGGAGCTGTTTTTT.

This chain joins TRBV6-6 and TRBJ1-1; a possible D gene is TRBD1 (6 bases). This CDR3 region has 16 residues. Per germline, CDR1 MNHNY and CDR2 SVGAGI (reference sequence). V was trimmed by 9 bases and J by 6 bases, leaving 26 bases between them. This CDR3 is CASEIGTNPPGAEAFF. DNA of the CDR3: TGTGCCAGTGAGATCGGGACAAATCCACCTGGCGCTGAAGCTTTCTTT.

The genes are TRBV12-3 or TRBV12-4 and TRBJ2-1, with unresolved D. CDR3 length: 11 residues. The V gene lost 6 bases and the J gene lost 8 bases, with 8 bases spanning the gap. The CDR3 is CASRIRDEQFF. The CDR3 bases are TGTGCCAGCAGGATCCGAGATGAGCAGTTCTTC.

The chain couples TRBV19 to TRBJ1-5; TRBD1 aligns across 8 bases. The CDR3 contains 16 residues. V shed 1 base and J 3 bases; nucleotides not matched to a gene: 5. Germline lookup yields CDR1 LNHDA and CDR2 SQIVND (reference sequence). In DNA, the CDR3 is TGTGCCAGTAGTATAGTAGCGACAGGGGACAATCAGCCCCAGCATTTT. Amino acid sequence: CASSIVATGDNQPQHF. Supplemented by reference TRBV19 and TRBJ1-5, the full variable domain reads DGGITQSPKYLFRKEGQNVTLSCEQNLNHDAMYWYRQDPGQGLRLIYYSQIVNDFQKGDIAEGYSVSREKKESFPLTVTSAQKNPTAFYLCASSIVATGDNQPQHFGDGTRLSIL.

The chain couples TRBV18 to TRBJ2-1; 8 positions match TRBD2. The CDR3 is 14 amino acids. Germline V gene data show CDR1 as KGHSH and CDR2 as LQKENI. The ends lost 5 bases at V and 7 bases at J; junction bases unmatched: 7. CDR3 nucleotides: TGTGCCAGCTCATCGGTAGCGGGGAAAAATGAGCAGTTCTTC. It encodes CASSSVAGKNEQFF.

The rearrangement uses TRBV9 and TRBJ1-1, with a weak D call TRBD1 (5 bases). This CDR3 spans 15 amino acids. Germline lookup yields CDR1 SGDLS and CDR2 YYNGEE. With 5 bases removed from V and 0 bases from J, the gap between germline ends came to 14 bases. In DNA form, the CDR3 reads TGTGCCAGCAGTGCGAGCGTCAGGGTGAACACTGAAGCTTTCTTT. It translates to CASSASVRVNTEAFF.

The chain joins TRBV13 to TRBJ1-2; 7 bases fit TRBD1. The trim removed 5 bases at V and 7 bases at J, leaving 16 bases unmatched. Germline CDR1 and CDR2: PRHDT and FYEKMQ (reference sequence). The CDR3 has 16 amino acids. The DNA for the CDR3 is TGTGCCAGCAGCCCGTGGGACAGCCTGTCGTTGGCTGGCTACACCTTC. Encoded protein: CASSPWDSLSLAGYTF. The full variable domain, with the rest looked up from reference TRBV13 and TRBJ1-2, is AAGVIQSPRHLIKEKRETATLKCYPIPRHDTVYWYQQGPGQDPQFLISFYEKMQSDKGSIPDRFSAQQFSDYHSELNMSSLELGDSALYFCASSPWDSLSLAGYTFGSGTRLTVV.

The CDR3 DNA is TGTGCCAGCAGCCAAAGATACGCCGACAGGTTGTATACTGAAGCTTTCTTT. The encoded protein is CASSQRYADRLYTEAFF. The genes are TRBV3-1 (or the pseudogene TRBV3-2) and TRBJ1-1; D is possibly TRBD1 (6 bases). The CDR3 is 17 amino acids. V lost 2 bases and J 5 bases, leaving 21 bases between the germline ends. Germline V gives CDR1 LGHDT, CDR2 YNNKEL (reference sequence).

The J gene is TRBJ1-5, the V gene TRBV19; a weak D match, TRBD1 (5 bases). Per germline, CDR1 LNHDA and CDR2 SQIVND (reference sequence). The germline V and J ends were trimmed by 5 bases and 7 bases, with 21 bases remaining between them. The CDR3 contains 16 residues. In DNA form, the CDR3 reads TGTGCCAGTAGTCCACAAAGGGCGGGGCGGGGGCAGCCCCAGCATTTT. Protein: CASSPQRAGRGQPQHF.

This clone was recorded a few times. This chain uses TRBV27 with TRBJ2-1, with 7 bases lining up with TRBD2. The germline V gene has CDR1 MNHEY and CDR2 SMNVEV (reference sequence). This CDR3 has 15 amino acids. After removal of 6 bases from V and 0 bases from J, the junction contained 5 bases not matched to a gene. The CDR3 coding sequence is TGTGCCAGCAGGGGGGGGTTGAGCTCCTACAATGAGCAGTTCTTC. It is translated as CASRGGLSSYNEQFF.

V gene TRBV5-4 combines with J gene TRBJ1-1, with TRBD1 as a possible D gene (5 bases). CDR1 and CDR2 from the germline V gene are SGHNT and YYREEE (reference sequence). The CDR3 totals 16 residues. Trimming left V 0 bases short and J 1 base short, with 13 bases between. CDR3 coding DNA: TGTGCCAGCAGCTTGGCCGTTTGGGGGGAGAACACTGAAGCTTTCTTT. It translates to CASSLAVWGENTEAFF.

The rearrangement uses TRBV5-4 and TRBJ1-2; D is perhaps TRBD1 (5 bases). The CDR3 is made up of 15 amino acids. In germline, CDR1 is SGHNT, CDR2 YYREEE (reference sequence). V was pared by 0 bases and J by 8 bases, with 17 bases between. The CDR3 sequence is CASSLVMSRVEGYTF. For the CDR3, the DNA is TGTGCCAGCAGCTTGGTTATGAGCAGGGTGGAAGGCTACACCTTC.

This chain joins TRBV4-3 and TRBJ2-5; TRBD2 aligns across 10 bases. The CDR3 has 15 residues. J lost 5 bases, V lost 3 bases, and 6 bases had no gene match. Germline V CDR1 and CDR2: LGHNA, YSLEER. The CDR3 DNA reads TGCGCCAGCAGCCAGGTAGCGGGAGGCATGGAGACCCAGTACTTC. It is translated as CASSQVAGGMETQYF.

The V call is TRBV30, the J call TRBJ1-2, with 7 nucleotides matching TRBD1. The germline V gene encodes CDR1 GTSNPN and CDR2 SVGIG (reference sequence). Trimming removed 4 bases from V and 4 bases from J; junction bases left unmatched: 6. The CDR3 contains 13 residues. CDR3 DNA: TGTGCCTGGAATACACAGGGGTTCTATGGCTACACCTTC. Translating it yields CAWNTQGFYGYTF.

The chain links TRBV28 to TRBJ1-2; D unclear. V lost 4 bases to trimming and J lost 8 bases, with 11 bases between them. The germline V gene has CDR1 MDHEN and CDR2 SYDVKM. This CDR3 is 12 amino acids long. This CDR3 reads CASSSQRVGYTF. The CDR3 region has the DNA TGTGCCAGCAGTTCCCAGCGGGTGGGCTACACCTTC.